One sample yielded the 10 T cell receptor beta chains listed below, sequenced in a study of memory CD4+ T cells and cytomegalovirus serostatus. Sequencing used immunoSEQ multiplex PCR; TCRdb keeps in-frame clones, though not all of them. Of about 58,000 clones in the sample, about four fifths were seen once. Single viable CD3+CD4+CD8-CD45RO+ cells were sorted as the memory CD4+ T cells. Sequenced sample: memory CD4+ T cells from blood. These receptors all stem from an adult in good health and CMV-seronegative. Some clones in this sample may be carry-over from other donors' samples.

Here the CDR3 DNA reads TGTGCCAGCAGTGTTCGCGACGAGCAGTTCTTC. Its translation: CASSVRDEQFF. V and J are TRBV6-1 and TRBJ2-1; D remains ambiguous. Germline V gives CDR1 MNHNS, CDR2 SASEGT. With 4 bases removed from V and 10 bases from J, the gap between germline ends came to 8 bases. The CDR3 consists of 11 residues.

The chain is built from TRBV30 and TRBJ2-7; no reliable D call. The germline V and J ends were trimmed by 2 bases and 6 bases, with 11 bases remaining between them. The CDR3 loop spans 12 amino acids. Germline loops: CDR1 GTSNPN, CDR2 SVGIG (reference sequence). The CDR3 DNA is TGTGCCTGGAGTCGACGTAGGGCCGAGCAGTACTTC. Amino acids: CAWSRRRAEQYF.

V and J are TRBV9 and TRBJ1-1; D gene unclear. Germline CDR1 is SGDLS and CDR2 is YYNGEE. V lost 0 bases to trimming and J lost 1 base, with 7 bases between them. The CDR3 contains 14 residues. In nucleotides, the CDR3 is TGTGCCAGCAGCGTAGGAGTGTGGAACACTGAAGCTTTCTTT. This encodes CASSVGVWNTEAFF.

V usage is TRBV5-1 and J usage is TRBJ2-4; TRBD1 might be the D (5 bases). V was shortened by 4 bases and J by 0 bases, with 14 bases between the two germline ends. The CDR3 totals 16 residues. Germline assignment: CDR1 SGHRS and CDR2 YFSETQ. As DNA, the CDR3 is TGCGCCAGCAGCGCGTCGGACACATTAGCCAAAAACATTCAGTACTTC. Its protein product is CASSASDTLAKNIQYF. Variable domain in full (rest from reference TRBV5-1 and TRBJ2-4): KAGVTQTPRYLIKTRGQQVTLSCSPISGHRSVSWYQQTPGQGLQFLFEYFSETQRNKGNFPGRFSGRQFSNSRSEMNVSTLELGDSALYLCASSASDTLAKNIQYFGAGTRLSVL.

The V call is TRBV15, the J call TRBJ2-2, with unresolved D. Germline CDR1 reads LNHNV; CDR2 reads YYDKDF (reference sequence). Deletions cut 2 bases from V and 3 bases from J, with 1 base between. This CDR3 is 12 amino acids long. CDR3 region: CATSRHTGELFF. CDR3 nucleotide sequence: TGTGCCACCAGCAGACACACCGGGGAGCTGTTTTTT.

V is TRBV2 and J is TRBJ2-4; 8 positions agree with TRBD1. CDR1 is SNHLY, CDR2 FYNNEI, per germline. Unmatched junction bases numbered 8, after V lost 1 base and J lost 9 bases. The CDR3 has 15 residues. CDR3 loop: CASSEGELDRGIQYF. DNA of the CDR3: TGTGCCAGCAGTGAAGGGGAACTCGACAGGGGCATTCAGTACTTC.

This sequence joins TRBV27 and TRBJ1-3, with 8 positions matching TRBD1. Germline CDR1 is MNHEY and CDR2 is SMNVEV (reference sequence). The length of the CDR3 is 15 residues. V gave up 6 bases and J gave up 3 bases; unmatched junction bases: 7. This CDR3 reads CASSPQGALGNTIYF. CDR3 nucleotides: TGTGCCAGCAGCCCTCAGGGGGCGCTTGGAAACACCATATATTTT.

The rearrangement uses TRBV27 and TRBJ2-5; unclear D gene. Germline assignment: CDR1 MNHEY and CDR2 SMNVEV (reference sequence). The germline V and J ends were trimmed by 5 bases and 5 bases, with 12 bases remaining between them. This CDR3 region has 13 residues. The CDR3 nucleotides read TGTGCCAGCAGTCAACGTGTAGGCGAGACCCAGTACTTC. The encoded protein is CASSQRVGETQYF.

J is TRBJ1-1 and V is TRBV2; tentatively, D is TRBD1 (6 bases). The V and J ends lost 7 bases and 5 bases respectively, with 20 bases between them. This CDR3 comprises 15 residues. Germline V gene lookup returns CDR1 SNHLY and CDR2 FYNNEI. CDR3 nucleotides: TGTGCCAGCAAGCTAATACAGGGCCCCGGGACTGAAGCTTTCTTT. It is translated as CASKLIQGPGTEAFF.

The chain uses TRBV6-1 and TRBJ1-5, with D unresolved. The V gene lost 1 base and the J gene lost 1 base, with 11 bases spanning the gap. Germline CDR1 MNHNS, CDR2 SASEGT. The CDR3 is made up of 16 amino acids. The CDR3 loop is CASSEVGDWSNQPQHF. The CDR3 coding sequence is TGTGCCAGCAGTGAAGTCGGGGATTGGAGCAATCAGCCCCAGCATTTT.